This paragraph reports one T cell receptor beta chain. The sample belongs to a study of T cells after yellow fever vaccination. Trimming left V 4 bases short and J 8 bases short, with 17 bases between. This CDR3 contains 15 residues. CDR1 is LGHNA, CDR2 YSLEER, per germline. Via MiXCR, TCRdb re-called the 5' RACE reads, giving one row per CDR3 protein. The sample shows about 630,000 distinct CDR3 sequences, approximately 13% of them seen only once. The TCR sequence derives from a man aged 30-40 years who received the YFV17D yellow fever vaccine. The source was PBMCs, collected on the day of the yellow fever booster vaccination. The chain employs TRBV4-3 and TRBJ2-2; D is possibly TRBD1 or TRBD2 (5 bases each). Written as DNA, the CDR3 is TGCGCCAGCAGCCCGGGGCAGTACTCAGGGGGGGAGCTGTTTTTT. Its protein is CASSPGQYSGGELFF.